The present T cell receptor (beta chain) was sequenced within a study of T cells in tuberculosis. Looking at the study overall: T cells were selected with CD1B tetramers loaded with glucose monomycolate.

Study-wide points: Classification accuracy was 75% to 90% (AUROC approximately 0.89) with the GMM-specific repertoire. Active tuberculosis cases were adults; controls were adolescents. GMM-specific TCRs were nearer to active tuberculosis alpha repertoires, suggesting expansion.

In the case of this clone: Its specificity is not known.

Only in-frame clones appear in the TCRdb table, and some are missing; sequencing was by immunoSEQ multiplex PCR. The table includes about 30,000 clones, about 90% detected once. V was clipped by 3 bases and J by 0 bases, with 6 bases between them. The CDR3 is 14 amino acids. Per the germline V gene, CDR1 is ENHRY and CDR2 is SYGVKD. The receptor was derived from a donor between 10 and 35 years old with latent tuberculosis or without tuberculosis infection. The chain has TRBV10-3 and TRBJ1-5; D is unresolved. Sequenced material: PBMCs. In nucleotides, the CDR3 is TGTGCCATCAGTGACCGTAGTAGCAATCAGCCCCAGCATTTT. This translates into CAISDRSSNQPQHF.